This T cell receptor (beta chain) was sequenced in a study of shared clonotypes between healthy human individuals. Study context: A donor's plate count was three for CD4 naive and three for CD4 memory; CD8 naive had two and CD8 memory one. Study findings and constraints: An anticipated effect of sequencing depth on clonotype sharing among donors was recognized.

For every subset, genomic DNA was evenly distributed across several immunoSEQ plates. TCRdb keeps only in-frame clones here, not all; method: immunoSEQ multiplex PCR. The table includes approximately 1.5 million clones, 98% to 99% detected once. Notes on this clone: Its specificity is not known.

Sequenced material: naive CD4+ T cells sorted from blood. Sample subset: CD45RA+ positively selected. The origin of this receptor is a man aged 25 to 40 in good health.

The CDR3 coding sequence is TGTGCCAGCAGCTCGGACAGGGTTGCATTTGGCTACACCTTC. It yields the protein CASSSDRVAFGYTF. This chain joins TRBV7-9 and TRBJ1-2; 8 bases line up with TRBD1. The CDR3 loop spans 14 amino acids. V lost 4 bases to trimming and J lost 7 bases; unmatched junction nucleotides: 8. The germline CDR1 and CDR2 sequences are SEHNR and FQNEAQ (reference sequence).